What follows are 19 T cell receptor beta chains derived from one specimen sequenced in a study of T cell responses to AZD1222 COVID-19 vaccine. The data were produced by immunoSEQ multiplex PCR, yet TCRdb's version contains in-frame clones alone and is incomplete. The profile shows more than 85,000 clones, 85% to 90% of them singletons. This specimen was peripheral blood, taken 28 days after the second AZD1222 dose. All receptors come from an adult who received the AZD1222 COVID-19 vaccine.

V usage is TRBV5-4 and J usage is TRBJ1-1; weak D call: TRBD1 (6 bases). The ends were cut back, 2 bases at V and 5 bases at J, with 13 bases in the middle. CDR1 and CDR2 (germline): SGHNT, YYREEE (reference sequence). This CDR3 contains 14 residues. Here the CDR3 DNA reads TGTGCCAGCAGCTTATTCAGGGGCCGAACTGAAGCTTTCTTT. Translation: CASSLFRGRTEAFF.

For this clone: Because the CDR3's place on the DNA is in doubt, the DNA is left out and the CDR3 is given as listed by TCRdb. This chain connects TRBV2 to TRBJ1-2; the table's TRBD1 call for D was not verified on the DNA. Ends included, the CDR3 has 12 residues. Germline lookup yields CDR1 SNHLY and CDR2 FYNNEI. The CDR3 sequence is CASSELVAGGNF.

The chain couples TRBV29-1 to TRBJ2-5; 10 bases are shared with TRBD1. After removal of 4 bases from V and 3 bases from J, the junction contained 2 bases not matched to a gene. The CDR3 is made up of 13 amino acids. The V gene's germline CDR1 is SQVTM and CDR2 ANQGSEA. The CDR3 nucleotides are TGCAGCGTTGCGACAGGGGGCGAAGAGACCCAGTACTTC. Its translation: CSVATGGEETQYF.

The count of this clone is one. The rearrangement uses TRBV5-4 and TRBJ1-1; 11 bases align to TRBD1. Germline CDR1 is SGHNT and CDR2 is YYREEE (reference sequence). V shed 4 bases, J shed 6 bases, and the junction held 2 bases outside the gene matches. This CDR3 spans 13 amino acids. This chain's CDR3 is CASSRTGGPEAFF. The DNA for the CDR3 is TGTGCCAGCAGCAGGACAGGGGGCCCTGAAGCTTTCTTT.

The chain uses TRBV7-9 and TRBJ1-2; 9 bases are a match to TRBD1. This CDR3 is built from 13 residues. Germline trimming cut 3 bases from V and 6 bases from J; bases unmatched to any gene: 2. CDR1 and CDR2 from the germline V gene are SEHNR and FQNEAQ (reference sequence). In DNA form, the CDR3 reads TGTGCCAGCAGCTTGGGACAGGGTCATGGCTACACCTTC. Protein: CASSLGQGHGYTF.

The chain combines TRBV11-2 with TRBJ1-3; D perhaps matches TRBD1 (5 bases). Trimming took off 2 bases at V and 9 bases at J, with 11 bases between the two ends. Germline assignment: CDR1 SGHAT and CDR2 FQNNGV. The CDR3 has 13 residues. DNA for the CDR3: TGTGCCAGCAGCTTATACGGTGGGGGCACCATATATTTT. Protein sequence: CASSLYGGGTIYF. Filled out from reference TRBV11-2 and TRBJ1-3, the complete variable domain reads EAGVAQSPRYKIIEKRQSVAFWCNPISGHATLYWYQQILGQGPKLLIQFQNNGVVDDSQLPKDRFSAERLKGVDSTLKIQPAKLEDSAVYLCASSLYGGGTIYFGEGSWLTVV.

The rearrangement joins TRBV11-2 to TRBJ1-1; no definite D call. The CDR3 runs to 12 residues. CDR1 is SGHAT, CDR2 FQNNGV, per germline. The ends were cut back, 4 bases at V and 8 bases at J, with 11 bases in the middle. The CDR3 coding sequence is TGTGCCAGCAGCTCTCTTCTTAGGGAAGCTTTCTTT. Its protein product is CASSSLLREAFF.

The chain combines TRBV4-1 with TRBJ2-1, with D unresolved. The CDR3 is made up of 13 amino acids. Trimming shortened V by 3 bases and J by 6 bases, and 9 bases separated the two germline ends. Germline CDR1 is MGHRA and CDR2 is YSYEKL. The CDR3 here is CASSHPLSNEQFF. Written as DNA, the CDR3 is TGCGCCAGCAGCCATCCCTTAAGCAATGAGCAGTTCTTC.

V and J are TRBV5-1 and TRBJ2-1; TRBD1 might be the D (5 bases). Trimming pared 0 bases from V and 2 bases from J, leaving 6 bases between. The CDR3 sequence is 14 residues long. CDR1 SGHRS and CDR2 YFSETQ come from the germline V gene. The CDR3 here is CASSLGQPYNEQFF. CDR3 DNA sequence: TGCGCCAGCAGCTTGGGACAGCCCTACAATGAGCAGTTCTTC.

This chain joins TRBV9 and TRBJ2-7; TRBD2 agrees at 15 bases. The CDR3 extends over 17 amino acids. CDR1 and CDR2 from the germline V gene are SGDLS and YYNGEE. The V and J ends lost 3 bases and 2 bases, in that order; junction bases with no gene match: 6. CDR3 in DNA: TGTGCCAGCAGCGCAGGGACTAGCGGGAGGAAACCCTACGAGCAGTACTTC. It is translated as CASSAGTSGRKPYEQYF.

The chain carries TRBV5-1 and TRBJ2-7, with 16 nucleotides matching TRBD2. The CDR3 loop spans 18 amino acids. The germline V gene encodes CDR1 SGHRS and CDR2 YFSETQ. J was trimmed by 7 bases and V by 0 bases; bases with no gene match: 10. CDR3 sequence (DNA): TGCGCCAGCAGCTTGGCCGGGGGACTAGCGGGAGGGAACAGGGAGCAGTACTTC. Translation: CASSLAGGLAGGNREQYF. The full variable domain, with the rest looked up from reference TRBV5-1 and TRBJ2-7, is KAGVTQTPRYLIKTRGQQVTLSCSPISGHRSVSWYQQTPGQGLQFLFEYFSETQRNKGNFPGRFSGRQFSNSRSEMNVSTLELGDSALYLCASSLAGGLAGGNREQYFGPGTRLTVT.

The CDR3 bases are TGTGCCAGCAGTGAAACTAGGGGCGGAAGAGGCAATCAGCCCCAGCATTTT. Protein: CASSETRGGRGNQPQHF. This chain connects TRBV6-1 to TRBJ1-5; D perhaps matches TRBD1 (5 bases). V lost 2 bases, J lost 2 bases, and 16 bases lay in between. Germline lookup yields CDR1 MNHNS and CDR2 SASEGT. The CDR3 is 17 amino acids.

A single count supports this clone. The V gene is TRBV19, the J gene TRBJ2-4; D may be TRBD2 (6 bases). The V gene's germline CDR1 is LNHDA and CDR2 SQIVND (reference sequence). V shed 4 bases and J shed 1 base, with 14 bases lying between them. The CDR3 sequence is 16 residues long. The CDR3 DNA reads TGTGCCAGTAGTAATCAGGGACTGGGGGCCAAAAACATTCAGTACTTC. It encodes CASSNQGLGAKNIQYF. The full variable domain, with the rest looked up from reference TRBV19 and TRBJ2-4, is DGGITQSPKYLFRKEGQNVTLSCEQNLNHDAMYWYRQDPGQGLRLIYYSQIVNDFQKGDIAEGYSVSREKKESFPLTVTSAQKNPTAFYLCASSNQGLGAKNIQYFGAGTRLSVL.

The rearrangement links TRBV28 to TRBJ1-6; D remains ambiguous. The V and J ends lost 6 bases and 14 bases respectively, with 14 bases between them. The V gene's germline CDR1 is MDHEN and CDR2 SYDVKM. The CDR3 has 12 amino acids. The chain's CDR3 is CASSLELEALHF. The CDR3 DNA reads as TGTGCCAGCAGCTTAGAACTTGAGGCCCTCCACTTT.

The V call is TRBV15, the J call TRBJ1-6, with D tentatively TRBD1 (5 bases). The CDR3 covers 14 residues. The V gene's germline CDR1 is LNHNV and CDR2 YYDKDF (reference sequence). V was trimmed by 3 bases and J by 7 bases, leaving 10 bases between them. CDR3: CATSRPDRNSPLHF. Here the CDR3 DNA reads TGTGCCACCAGCAGGCCCGACAGAAATTCACCCCTCCACTTT.

The V gene is TRBV13, the J gene TRBJ2-1; possibly TRBD2 for D (7 bases). The ends were cut back, 4 bases at V and 5 bases at J, with 30 bases in the middle. The germline V gene encodes CDR1 PRHDT and CDR2 FYEKMQ (reference sequence). The CDR3 is 20 amino acids. CDR3: CASSSRVGGRGGFGNNEQFF. The CDR3 DNA reads as TGTGCCAGCAGCTCCCGGGTTGGGGGGCGCGGGGGTTTTGGGAACAATGAGCAGTTCTTC.

The rearrangement joins TRBV7-9 to TRBJ2-7, with TRBD1 matching over 8 bases. After removal of 6 bases from V and 3 bases from J, the junction contained 7 bases not matched to a gene. The CDR3 is 14 residues long. CDR1 is SEHNR, CDR2 FQNEAQ, per germline (reference sequence). The DNA of the CDR3 is TGTGCCAGCAGTCGAGTCGACAGGGGCTACGAGCAGTACTTC. Translated: CASSRVDRGYEQYF.

The chain links TRBV7-2 to TRBJ2-3; D ambiguous. Germline CDR1 and CDR2: SGHTA and FQGNSA. Trimming removed 5 bases from V and 6 bases from J, with 15 bases in between. This CDR3 is built from 14 residues. The CDR3 here is CASSPPTVPDTQYF. The CDR3 DNA reads as TGTGCCAGCAGCCCCCCCACAGTCCCCGATACGCAGTATTTT.

The chain uses TRBV18 and TRBJ1-1; maybe TRBD1 (5 bases). Germline-derived CDR1 and CDR2 are KGHSH and LQKENI. The length of the CDR3 is 12 residues. The ends were cut back, 6 bases at V and 4 bases at J, with 9 bases in the middle. The CDR3 protein is CASSRGVTEAFF. In nucleotides, the CDR3 is TGTGCCAGCTCGAGGGGAGTCACTGAAGCTTTCTTT.